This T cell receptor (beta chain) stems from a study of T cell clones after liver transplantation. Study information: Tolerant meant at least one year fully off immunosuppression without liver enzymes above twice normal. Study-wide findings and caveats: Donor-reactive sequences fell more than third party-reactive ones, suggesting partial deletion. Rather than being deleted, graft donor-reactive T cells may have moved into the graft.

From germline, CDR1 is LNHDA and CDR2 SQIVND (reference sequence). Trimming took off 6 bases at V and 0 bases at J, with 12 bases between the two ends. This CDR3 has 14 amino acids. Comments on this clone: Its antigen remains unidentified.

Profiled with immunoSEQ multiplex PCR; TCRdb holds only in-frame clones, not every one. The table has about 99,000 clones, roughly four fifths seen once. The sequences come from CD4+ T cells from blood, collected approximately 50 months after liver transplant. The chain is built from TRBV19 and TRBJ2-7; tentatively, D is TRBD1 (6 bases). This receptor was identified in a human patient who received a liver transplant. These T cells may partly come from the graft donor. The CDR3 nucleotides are TGTGCCAGTAGGAGGGGGTCTCACTCCTACGAGCAGTACTTC. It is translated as CASRRGSHSYEQYF.